A selection of T cell receptor beta chains follows, all from one sample in a study of patients and donors after allogeneic stem cell transplantation. TCRdb itself ran the RT-PCR reads through MiXCR, one entry per CDR3 protein. This sample has some 960,000 distinct CDR3 sequences; about a sixth occur once, and the top ten carry around 6%. Sequencing was done on a sample of blood, either unsorted or a sorted T cell fraction (not recorded which). The receptors derive from a human donor who was either an allogeneic HSCT recipient or a stem cell or donor lymphocyte infusion donor (not recorded which). It is not recorded whose cells these are; they may come from a transplant donor. The conserved cysteine and the conserved F or W are not part of the CDR3 here.

TRBV3-1	12	ASSRQGAGNEQF
TRBV6-2/TRBV6-3	11	ASSYSYPETQY
TRBV5-1	13	ASSPLTVLNTEAF
TRBV6-1	16	ASTPGTSRSFPTYEQY
TRBV7-9	13	ASSPPTSGANVLT
TRBV5-1	12	ASSPPTAGWEQY
TRBV7-2	13	ASSLAPGTPYEQY
TRBV20-1	14	SARVPRGPNTGELF
TRBV25-1	13	ASTSSGGKTDTQY
TRBV4-1	14	ASSQDSGQGVYGYT
TRBV29-1	14	SVEDLQTGMNTEAF
TRBV6-1	11	ASSVTSGGEQY
TRBV27	14	ASSLSPGQGFYEQY
TRBV10-3	12	AIMQGTDTAEAF
TRBV28	9	ASSLLRGAF
TRBV27	12	ASSLTTNTGELF
TRBV12-3/TRBV12-4	10	ASSSRGGEQY
TRBV5-1	12	ASSLVSKDPEAF
TRBV5-1	15	ASSLFSGESSYNEQF